This TCR beta chain was captured by sequencing in a study of shared clonotypes between healthy human individuals. The table came from immunoSEQ multiplex PCR; TCRdb's copy has only in-frame clones and leaves some out. The table lists about 990,000 clones, 75% to 85% of them singletons. The J segment lost 6 bases and the V segment lost 0 bases, leaving 4 bases of the junction unmatched. This CDR3 is 15 amino acids long. The V gene's germline CDR1 is SGHVS and CDR2 FNYEAQ. The rearrangement links TRBV7-6 to TRBJ2-2; 7 bases align to TRBD1. The origin of this receptor is a man aged 18 to 30 in good health. Some clones in this sample may be carry-over from other donors' samples. The sequenced material came from memory CD4+ T cells from PBMCs. Subset indicated: CD45RA-negative fraction. CDR3 sequence reads: CASSLAGGMAGELFF. The CDR3, as DNA: TGTGCCAGCAGCTTAGCAGGGGGCATGGCCGGGGAGCTGTTTTTT.